This passage covers 10 T cell receptor beta chains from one sample sequenced in a study of T cell changes during pregnancy in multiple sclerosis. Repertoires were generated with immunoSEQ multiplex PCR, while TCRdb's copy carries only in-frame clones and drops some. Found here are over 50,000 clones, around 85% of them singletons; the top ten hold 0.38%. The sequencing used CD4+ T cells from peripheral blood mononuclear cells, collected in the third trimester of pregnancy. All receptors derive from a female donor with multiple sclerosis, enrolled in a pregnancy study.

V is TRBV7-2 and J is TRBJ2-2; D uncertain. CDR1 and CDR2 from the germline V gene are SGHTA and FQGNSA. The CDR3 has 13 amino acids. V gave up 1 base and J gave up 9 bases, with 9 bases separating them. CDR3 in DNA: TGTGCCAGCAGCTTAGATTTGGCAAGGGAGCTGTTTTTT. Translated, it gives CASSLDLARELFF. Full variable domain (remainder filled in from reference TRBV7-2 and TRBJ2-2): GAGVSQSPSNKVTEKGKDVELRCDPISGHTALYWYRQSLGQGLEFLIYFQGNSAPDKSGLPSDRFSAERTGGSVSTLTIQRTQQEDSAVYLCASSLDLARELFFGEGSRLTVL.

This clone has just one count. The V and J genes are TRBV6-5 and TRBJ1-3, with D possibly TRBD1 on 5 matching bases. This CDR3 region has 16 residues. Germline V gene lookup returns CDR1 MNHEY and CDR2 SVGAGI. Trimming took 0 bases from V and 1 from J, leaving 10 bases between them. CDR3 loop: CASSYSIGGSGNTIYF. The CDR3 DNA reads TGTGCCAGCAGTTACTCGATCGGGGGATCTGGAAACACCATATATTTT.

V usage is TRBV6-1 and J usage is TRBJ1-2; 8 bases line up with TRBD1. The CDR3 totals 13 residues. V lost 10 bases, J lost 4 bases, and 8 bases stayed unmatched. Germline CDR1 is MNHNS and CDR2 is SASEGT. The CDR3 reads CATYRGSSYGYTF. The CDR3 coding sequence is TGTGCCACCTACAGGGGGTCTTCCTATGGCTACACCTTC.

The CDR3 sequence: CGTGTEAFF. CDR3 nucleotides: TGTGGTACGGGCACTGAAGCTTTCTTT. The gene calls are TRBV6-1 and TRBJ1-1; the D is unclear. The CDR3 consists of 9 residues. Germline values: CDR1 MNHNS, CDR2 SASEGT.

The chain carries TRBV9 and TRBJ2-1; a weak D match, TRBD2 (6 bases). Germline V lookup: CDR1 SGDLS, CDR2 YYNGEE. V was shortened by 4 bases and J by 12 bases, with 14 bases between the two germline ends. The CDR3 runs 12 residues. Here the CDR3 DNA reads TGTGCCAGCAGCCGGGAGAAAAGTTGGCAGTTCTTC. This encodes CASSREKSWQFF.

This clone has only one observation. The chain joins TRBV6-1 to TRBJ2-7; possibly TRBD1 for D (9 bases). The CDR3 is 15 residues long. Germline V lookup: CDR1 MNHNS, CDR2 SASEGT. Trimming took 6 bases from V and 4 from J, leaving 19 bases between them. The CDR3 sequence is CASSPGGTGLYEQYF. As DNA, the CDR3 is TGTGCCAGCAGCCCGGGGGGGACAGGGCTATACGAGCAGTACTTC.

This clone was observed once. The chain joins TRBV11-2 to TRBJ2-1; 11 bases are shared with TRBD2. Germline CDR1 and CDR2: SGHAT and FQNNGV. V lost 5 bases, J lost 9 bases, and 15 bases stayed unmatched. The CDR3 is 17 residues long. The CDR3 DNA follows: TGTGCCAGCAGCAACCACCGACTAGCGGGGATCCTCAGTGAGCAGTTCTTC. Translation: CASSNHRLAGILSEQFF.

The chain links TRBV7-2 to TRBJ2-3; 7 bases line up with TRBD2. Germline V CDR1 and CDR2: SGHTA, FQGNSA. Losses at the gene ends were 4 bases for V and 10 bases for J; bases not matched to a gene: 5. CDR3 length equals 12 residues. CDR3 coding DNA: TGTGCCAGCAGCTGGCGACTAGCCCCGCAGTATTTT. This sequence encodes CASSWRLAPQYF.

V gene TRBV7-9 combines with J gene TRBJ1-2, with 7 bases fitting TRBD1. The V segment lost 2 bases and the J segment 3 bases; nucleotides outside the gene matches: 15. Germline V CDR1 and CDR2: SEHNR, FQNEAQ (reference sequence). The CDR3 covers 18 residues. CDR3 protein: CASSLRGDNRGGYYGYTF. CDR3 sequence (DNA): TGTGCCAGCAGCTTAAGAGGAGACAACAGGGGTGGGTACTATGGCTACACCTTC.

The rearrangement links TRBV19 to TRBJ2-1; 9 bases are shared with TRBD2. The V and J ends lost 5 bases and 5 bases, in that order; junction bases with no gene match: 10. CDR3 length equals 16 residues. CDR1 is LNHDA, CDR2 SQIVND, per germline (reference sequence). CDR3 sequence reads: CASSSWGLASDNEQFF. In DNA form, the CDR3 reads TGTGCCAGTAGTTCATGGGGACTAGCTAGTGACAATGAGCAGTTCTTC.